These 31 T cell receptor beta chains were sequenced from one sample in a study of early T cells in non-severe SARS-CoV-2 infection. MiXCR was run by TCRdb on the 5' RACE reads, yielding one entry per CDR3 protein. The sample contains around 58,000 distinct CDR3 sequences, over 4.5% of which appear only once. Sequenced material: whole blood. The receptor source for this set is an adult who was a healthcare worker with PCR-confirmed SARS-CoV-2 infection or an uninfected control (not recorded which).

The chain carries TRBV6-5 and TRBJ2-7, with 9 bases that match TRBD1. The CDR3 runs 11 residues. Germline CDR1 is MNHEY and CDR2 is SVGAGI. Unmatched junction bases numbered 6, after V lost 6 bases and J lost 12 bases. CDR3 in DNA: TGTGCCAGCAGCCGGGGACAGGGTGTGTACTTC. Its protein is CASSRGQGVYF.

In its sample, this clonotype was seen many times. The CDR3 spells CASSFQAGGNTEAFF. DNA for the CDR3: TGTGCCAGCAGTTTTCAGGCAGGCGGAAACACTGAAGCTTTCTTT. The rearrangement joins TRBV12-3 or TRBV12-4 to TRBJ1-1, with D uncertain. Between the trimmed V and J ends, which lost 3 bases and 2 bases, there was a span of 13 bases. The CDR3 runs 15 residues.

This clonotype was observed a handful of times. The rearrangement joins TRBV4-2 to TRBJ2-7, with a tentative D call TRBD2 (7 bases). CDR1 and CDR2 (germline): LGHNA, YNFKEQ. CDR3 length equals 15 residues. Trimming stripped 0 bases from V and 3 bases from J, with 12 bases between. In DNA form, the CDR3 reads TGTGCCAGCAGCCAAGATCGGGGGGCGAACTACGAGCAGTACTTC. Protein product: CASSQDRGANYEQYF.

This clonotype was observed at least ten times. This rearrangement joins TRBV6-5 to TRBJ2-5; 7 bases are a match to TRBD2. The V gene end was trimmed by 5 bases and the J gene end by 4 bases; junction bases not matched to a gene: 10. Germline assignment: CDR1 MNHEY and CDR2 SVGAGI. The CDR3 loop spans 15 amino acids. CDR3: CASSIRERELETQYF. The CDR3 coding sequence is TGTGCCAGCAGTATCCGGGAGCGGGAACTAGAGACCCAGTACTTC.

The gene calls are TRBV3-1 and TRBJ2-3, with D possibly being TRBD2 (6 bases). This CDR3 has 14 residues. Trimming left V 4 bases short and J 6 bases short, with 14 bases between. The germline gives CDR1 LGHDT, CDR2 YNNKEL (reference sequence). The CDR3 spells CASSRLGSGDTQYF. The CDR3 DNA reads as TGTGCCAGCAGCCGCCTGGGTAGCGGCGATACGCAGTATTTT.

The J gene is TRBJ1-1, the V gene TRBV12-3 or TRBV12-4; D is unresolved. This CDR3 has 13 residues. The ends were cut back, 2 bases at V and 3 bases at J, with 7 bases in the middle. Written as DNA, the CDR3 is TGTGCCAGCAGTTTACTTTCAGACACTGAAGCTTTCTTT. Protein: CASSLLSDTEAFF.

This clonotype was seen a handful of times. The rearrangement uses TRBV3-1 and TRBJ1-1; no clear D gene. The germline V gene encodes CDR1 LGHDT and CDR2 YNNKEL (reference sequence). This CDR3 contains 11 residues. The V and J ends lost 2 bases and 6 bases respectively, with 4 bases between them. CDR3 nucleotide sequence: TGTGCCAGCAGCCAATTTTCTGAAGCTTTCTTT. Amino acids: CASSQFSEAFF.

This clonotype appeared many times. CDR3 protein: CASSMGYQPQHF. The CDR3 nucleotides read TGTGCCAGCAGTATGGGTTATCAGCCCCAGCATTTT. V usage is TRBV7-2 and J usage is TRBJ1-5; D is ambiguous. CDR1 is SGHTA, CDR2 FQGNSA, per germline. Trimming removed 6 bases from V and 5 bases from J, with 8 bases in between. The CDR3 is 12 amino acids.

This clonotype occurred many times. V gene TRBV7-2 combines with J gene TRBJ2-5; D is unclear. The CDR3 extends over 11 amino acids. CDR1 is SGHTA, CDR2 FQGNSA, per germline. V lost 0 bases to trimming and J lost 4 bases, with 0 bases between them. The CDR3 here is CASSLAETQYF. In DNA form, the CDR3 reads TGTGCCAGCAGCTTAGCAGAGACCCAGTACTTC.

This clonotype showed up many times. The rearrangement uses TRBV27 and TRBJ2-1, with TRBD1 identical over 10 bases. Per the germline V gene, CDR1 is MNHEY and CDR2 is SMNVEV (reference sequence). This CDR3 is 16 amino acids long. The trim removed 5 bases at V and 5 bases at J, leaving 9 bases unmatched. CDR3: CASSPTGTGVDNEQFF. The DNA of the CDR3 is TGTGCCAGCAGTCCAACCGGGACAGGGGTAGACAATGAGCAGTTCTTC.

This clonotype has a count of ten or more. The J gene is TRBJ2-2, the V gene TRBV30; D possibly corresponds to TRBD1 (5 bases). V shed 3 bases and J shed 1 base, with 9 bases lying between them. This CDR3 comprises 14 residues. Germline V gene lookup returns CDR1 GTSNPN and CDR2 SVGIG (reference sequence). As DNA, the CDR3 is TGTGCCTGGAGAGGCAGGGTGAACACCGGGGAGCTGTTTTTT. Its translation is CAWRGRVNTGELFF.

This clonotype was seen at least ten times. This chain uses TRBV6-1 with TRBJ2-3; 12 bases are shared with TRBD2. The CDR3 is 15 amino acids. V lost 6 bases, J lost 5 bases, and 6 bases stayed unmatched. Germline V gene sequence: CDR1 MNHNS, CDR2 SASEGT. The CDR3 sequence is CASRSSGGAKDTQYF. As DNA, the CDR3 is TGTGCCAGCAGGTCTAGCGGGGGGGCCAAAGATACGCAGTATTTT.

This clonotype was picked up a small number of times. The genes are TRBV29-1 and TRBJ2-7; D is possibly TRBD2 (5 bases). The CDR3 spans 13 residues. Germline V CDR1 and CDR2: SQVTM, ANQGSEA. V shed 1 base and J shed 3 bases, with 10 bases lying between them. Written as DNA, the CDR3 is TGCAGCGTTGAAGTCACTAGGGACTACGAGCAGTACTTC. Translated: CSVEVTRDYEQYF.

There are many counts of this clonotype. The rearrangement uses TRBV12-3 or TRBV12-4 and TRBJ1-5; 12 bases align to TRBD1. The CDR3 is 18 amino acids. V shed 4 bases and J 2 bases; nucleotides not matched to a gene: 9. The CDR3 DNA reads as TGTGCCAGCAGTTGGAAGGGGACAGGGGGCATTGGCAATCAGCCCCAGCATTTT. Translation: CASSWKGTGGIGNQPQHF.

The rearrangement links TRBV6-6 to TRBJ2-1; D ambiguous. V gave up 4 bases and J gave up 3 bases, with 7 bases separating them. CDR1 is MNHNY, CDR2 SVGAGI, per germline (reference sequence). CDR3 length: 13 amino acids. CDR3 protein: CASSFTDYNEQFF. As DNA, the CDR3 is TGTGCCAGCAGTTTTACAGACTACAATGAGCAGTTCTTC.

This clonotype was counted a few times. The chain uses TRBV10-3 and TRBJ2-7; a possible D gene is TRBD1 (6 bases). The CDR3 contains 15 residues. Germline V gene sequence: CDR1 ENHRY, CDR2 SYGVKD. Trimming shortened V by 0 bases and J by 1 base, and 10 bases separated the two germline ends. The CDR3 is CAISESETGSYEQYF. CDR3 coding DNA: TGTGCCATCAGTGAGTCGGAGACAGGATCCTACGAGCAGTACTTC.

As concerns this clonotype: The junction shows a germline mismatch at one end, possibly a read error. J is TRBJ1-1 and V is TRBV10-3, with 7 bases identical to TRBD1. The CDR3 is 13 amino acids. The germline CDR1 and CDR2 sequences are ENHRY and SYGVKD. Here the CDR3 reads CAISGQGESTAYF. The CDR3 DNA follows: TGTGCCATCAGTGGACAGGGTGAATCGACAGCTTACTTT.

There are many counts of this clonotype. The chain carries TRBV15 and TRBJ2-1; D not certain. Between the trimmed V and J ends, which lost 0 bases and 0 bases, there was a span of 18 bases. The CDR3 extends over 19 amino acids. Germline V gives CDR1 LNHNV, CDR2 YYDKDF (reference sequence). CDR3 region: CATSRDPFQRTISYNEQFF. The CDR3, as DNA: TGTGCCACCAGCAGAGATCCCTTCCAGAGGACGATCTCCTACAATGAGCAGTTCTTC.

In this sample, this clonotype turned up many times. This CDR3 is CSASAGQSSPLHF. CDR3 DNA: TGCAGTGCTAGTGCAGGACAGAGTTCACCCCTCCACTTT. The V and J genes are TRBV20-1 and TRBJ1-6; D possibly corresponds to TRBD1 (6 bases). Germline loops: CDR1 DFQATT, CDR2 SNEGSKA (reference sequence). Trimming stripped 3 bases from V and 9 bases from J, with 12 bases between. There are 13 residues in the CDR3.

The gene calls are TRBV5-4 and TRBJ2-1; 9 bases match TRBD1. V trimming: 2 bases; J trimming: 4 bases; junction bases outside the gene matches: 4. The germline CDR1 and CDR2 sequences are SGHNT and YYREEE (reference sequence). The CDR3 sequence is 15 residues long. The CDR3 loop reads CASSFTGGAYNEQFF. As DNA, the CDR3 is TGTGCCAGCAGCTTTACAGGGGGCGCGTACAATGAGCAGTTCTTC.

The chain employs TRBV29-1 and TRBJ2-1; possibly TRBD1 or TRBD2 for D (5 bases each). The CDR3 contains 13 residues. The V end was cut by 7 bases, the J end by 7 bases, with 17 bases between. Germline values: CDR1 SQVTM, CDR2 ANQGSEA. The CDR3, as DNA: TGCAGCGGGGACCAGCGCGGTAGGAATGAGCAGTTCTTC. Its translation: CSGDQRGRNEQFF.

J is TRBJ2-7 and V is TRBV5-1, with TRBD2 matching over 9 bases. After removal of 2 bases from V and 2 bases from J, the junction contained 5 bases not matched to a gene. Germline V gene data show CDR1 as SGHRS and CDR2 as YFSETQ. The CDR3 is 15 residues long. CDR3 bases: TGCGCCAGCAGCTTACCGGGACTAGCAGCCTACGAGCAGTACTTC. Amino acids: CASSLPGLAAYEQYF.

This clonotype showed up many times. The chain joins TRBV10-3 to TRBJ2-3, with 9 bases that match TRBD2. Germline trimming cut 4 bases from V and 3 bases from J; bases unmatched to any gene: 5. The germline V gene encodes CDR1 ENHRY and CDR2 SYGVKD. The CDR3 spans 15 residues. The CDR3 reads CAISGPSGKTDTQYF. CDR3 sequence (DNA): TGTGCCATCAGTGGCCCTAGCGGGAAGACAGATACGCAGTATTTT.

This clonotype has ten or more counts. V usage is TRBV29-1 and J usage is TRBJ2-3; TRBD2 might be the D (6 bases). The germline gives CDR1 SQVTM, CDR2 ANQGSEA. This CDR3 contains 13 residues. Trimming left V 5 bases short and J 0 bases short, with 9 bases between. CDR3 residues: CSVLGTSTDTQYF. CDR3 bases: TGCAGCGTTCTGGGGACTAGCACAGATACGCAGTATTTT.

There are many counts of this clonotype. CDR3 sequence: CASSEGSDSLETQYF. The CDR3 DNA sequence: TGTGCCAGCAGCGAGGGATCGGACAGCCTAGAGACCCAGTACTTC. The genes are TRBV9 and TRBJ2-5; the D gene is possibly TRBD1 (6 bases). Deletions cut 3 bases from V and 4 bases from J, with 16 bases between. The CDR3 is 15 residues long. In germline, CDR1 is SGDLS, CDR2 YYNGEE. The full variable domain, in which reference TRBV9 and TRBJ2-5 provide the parts outside the CDR3, is DSGVTQTPKHLITATGQRVTLRCSPRSGDLSVYWYQQSLDQGLQFLIQYYNGEERAKGNILERFSAQQFPDLHSELNLSSLELGDSALYFCASSEGSDSLETQYFGPGTRLLVL.

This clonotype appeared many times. CDR3 coding DNA: TGTGCCAGCAGCGTAGGCAGGGGCACTGAAGCTTTCTTT. Its protein product is CASSVGRGTEAFF. The V call is TRBV9, the J call TRBJ1-1; D perhaps matches TRBD1 (6 bases). Trimming shortened V by 0 bases and J by 4 bases, and 7 bases separated the two germline ends. There are 13 residues in the CDR3. The germline V gene encodes CDR1 SGDLS and CDR2 YYNGEE.

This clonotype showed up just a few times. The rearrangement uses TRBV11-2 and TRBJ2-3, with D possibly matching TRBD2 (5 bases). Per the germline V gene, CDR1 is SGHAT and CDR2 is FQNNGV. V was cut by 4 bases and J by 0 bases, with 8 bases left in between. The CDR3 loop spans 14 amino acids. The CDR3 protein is CASSSSISTDTQYF. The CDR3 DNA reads TGTGCCAGCAGCTCTAGCATCAGCACAGATACGCAGTATTTT.

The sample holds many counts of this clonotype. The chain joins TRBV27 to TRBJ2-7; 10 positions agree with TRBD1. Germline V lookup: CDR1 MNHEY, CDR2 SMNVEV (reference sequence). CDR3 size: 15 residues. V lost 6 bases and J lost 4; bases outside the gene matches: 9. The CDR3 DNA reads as TGTGCCAGCAGCCGAGGGACAGGGGATACTTACGAGCAGTACTTC. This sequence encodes CASSRGTGDTYEQYF.

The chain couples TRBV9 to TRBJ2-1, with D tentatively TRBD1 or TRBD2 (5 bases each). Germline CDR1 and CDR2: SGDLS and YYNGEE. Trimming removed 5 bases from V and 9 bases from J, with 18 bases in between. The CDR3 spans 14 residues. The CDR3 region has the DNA TGTGCCAGCAGTCCGGGGCCCGGCACCGGTGAGCAGTTCTTC. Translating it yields CASSPGPGTGEQFF.

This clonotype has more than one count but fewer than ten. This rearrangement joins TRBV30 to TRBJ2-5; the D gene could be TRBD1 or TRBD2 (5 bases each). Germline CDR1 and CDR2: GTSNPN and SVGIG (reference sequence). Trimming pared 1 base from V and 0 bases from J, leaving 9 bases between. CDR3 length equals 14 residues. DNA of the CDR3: TGTGCCTGGAGTGGGGACCTAGACCAAGAGACCCAGTACTTC. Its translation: CAWSGDLDQETQYF.

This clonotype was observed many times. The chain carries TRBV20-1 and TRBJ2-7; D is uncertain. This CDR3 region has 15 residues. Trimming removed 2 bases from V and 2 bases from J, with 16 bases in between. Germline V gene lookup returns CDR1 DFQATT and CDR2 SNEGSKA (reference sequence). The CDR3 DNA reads TGCAGTGCTAGATCGAAGCTCAGGTTGACCTACGAGCAGTACTTC. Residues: CSARSKLRLTYEQYF.